This T cell receptor beta chain is from a study of shared clonotypes between healthy human individuals. In the study overall: Donors had three CD4 naive, three CD4 memory, two CD8 naive and one CD8 memory plate apiece.

The repertoire was sequenced with immunoSEQ multiplex PCR; TCRdb's copy has only in-frame clones and lacks some. Here the sample spans some 900,000 clones, 70% to 85% being singletons. With regard to this clone: What it binds is not known.

Study-level findings and limits: Shared across four donors were roughly 4.8% of the naive CD4 clonotypes. The study generally estimated greater richness for naive than memory subsets.

The CDR3 sequence is 13 residues long. The V gene's germline CDR1 is SGHTA and CDR2 FQGNSA. V was clipped by 4 bases and J by 9 bases; unmatched bases: 5. It was into CD45RA+ naive and CD45RA-negative memory subsets that the CD4+ cells were split. V and J are TRBV7-2 and TRBJ2-3; 9 nucleotides align to TRBD2. Sequenced material: memory CD4+ T cells sorted from blood. Indicated subset: CD45RA-negative fraction. This TCR came from a man between 18 and 35 years old in good health. The CDR3 DNA follows: TGTGCCAGCAGCTCTGGGACTAGCAGGACGCAGTATTTT. Residues: CASSSGTSRTQYF. The full variable domain, in which reference TRBV7-2 and TRBJ2-3 provide the parts outside the CDR3, is GAGVSQSPSNKVTEKGKDVELRCDPISGHTALYWYRQSLGQGLEFLIYFQGNSAPDKSGLPSDRFSAERTGGSVSTLTIQRTQQEDSAVYLCASSSGTSRTQYFGPGTRLTVL.